A selection of T cell receptor beta chains follows, all from one sample in a study of CD8 T cells in Susac syndrome. One entry per CDR3 protein, called by TCRdb with MiXCR from the immunoSEQ multiplex PCR reads. In the table there are 250,000 to 300,000 distinct CDR3 sequences, approximately 81% of which are singletons. The material sequenced was CD8+ T cells from PBMCs. Receptors were obtained from a human donor with multiple sclerosis. CDR3s include the opening cysteine and the closing phenylalanine or tryptophan. D genes are given only for firm matches. Clone size is shown for a subset of rows, as once, few, many or a class of expanded clone.

NA	TRBV7-9	TRBJ1-3	17	TRBD1	CASSSPWDRGPGNTIYF	TGTGCCAGCAGCTCCCCATGGGACAGGGGCCCTGGAAACACCATATATTTT
NA	TRBV7-9	TRBJ1-1	14	NA	CASTPGQMNTEAFF	TGTGCCAGCACCCCCGGACAGATGAACACTGAAGCTTTCTTT
few	TRBV28	TRBJ2-7	13	NA	CASGERNSYEQYF	TGTGCCAGCGGGGAGCGGAACTCCTACGAGCAGTACTTC
NA	TRBV6-5	TRBJ2-1	14	TRBD2	CASSYSTSGDEQFF	TGTGCCAGCAGTTACTCAACTAGCGGGGATGAGCAGTTCTTC
NA	TRBV27	TRBJ2-7	15	NA	CASSSLLRGTYEQYF	TGTGCCAGCAGTTCGCTTCTAAGGGGGACTTACGAGCAGTACTTC
NA	TRBV27	TRBJ2-1	15	NA	CASSFLPLGYNEQFF	TGTGCCAGCAGTTTCCTCCCCCTAGGGTACAATGAGCAGTTCTTC
NA	TRBV19	TRBJ2-7	13	NA	CASSPPDSYEQYF	TGTGCCAGTAGTCCCCCGGACTCCTACGAGCAGTACTTC
NA	TRBV12-5	TRBJ1-2	12	NA	CASGDGVGGYTF	TGTGCTAGTGGCGACGGCGTAGGCGGCTACACCTTC
NA	TRBV29-1	TRBJ2-5	12	NA	CSVVFLEETQYF	TGCAGCGTTGTATTCCTTGAGGAGACCCAGTACTTC
NA	TRBV6-1	TRBJ2-7	13	NA	CASRTRGSYEQYF	TGTGCCAGCAGGACAAGGGGATCCTACGAGCAGTACTTC
NA	TRBV27	TRBJ1-1	15	NA	CASSPYRDKGVEAFF	TGTGCCAGCAGCCCCTACCGGGACAAGGGGGTTGAAGCTTTCTTT
NA	TRBV20-1	TRBJ2-3	13	NA	CSARHLSTDTQYF	TGCAGTGCTAGACATCTAAGCACAGATACGCAGTATTTT
NA	TRBV11-2	TRBJ2-3	15	NA	CASVSLGTGPDTQYF	TGTGCCAGCGTCTCCCTCGGGACGGGCCCAGATACGCAGTATTTT
NA	TRBV19	TRBJ2-1	13	NA	CASSTLLDNEQFF	TGTGCCAGTAGTACCCTCCTTGATAATGAGCAGTTCTTC